This TCR beta chain was sequenced during a study of blood T cell repertoires in COVID-19 (dated by TCRdb to 2020 to 2021). In the study overall: Samples from collaborators originated in the United States, Italy and Spain and spanned both the acute and convalescent phases of COVID-19. Nearly every sample came with metadata listing a de-identified subject ID, COVID-19 status, age in years and sex. The repertoires were released in a freely available public database intended as a resource for research on the immune response to SARS-CoV-2. The prospective study material was composed of cDNA or gDNA derived from T cells, B-cell-depleted T cells, or PBMCs. The samples were drawn from the first 160 participants of the ongoing ImmuneRACE study and from 1,200 or so subjects provided by 6 global collaborators. Subjects who had been exposed to COVID-19, were actively infected with it, or had recovered from it provided the deeply sampled blood TCRbeta repertoires that made up the dataset. Where available, HLA class I and class II types were taken from metadata supplied by the sample provider and were not determined by assay-based typing. Findings and caveats that apply to the study as a whole: How much clinical and demographic metadata was included differed by source and by participant, and the metadata was provided uncurated.

Enrolling through a virtual design, the prospective study's participants ranged in age from roughly 18 to 100 years and lived across around 25 United States geographic areas. In the prospective study, cohorts were assigned on the basis of participant-reported clinical history obtained from a screening survey and a study questionnaire. For ImmuneRACE Cohort 3, a participant was defined as recovered based on two consecutive negative NP/OP PCR tests, clearance by a healthcare professional, or resolution of symptoms. In the prospective study, mobile phlebotomists collected whole blood, serum and a nasopharyngeal or oropharyngeal swab from each participant. Participants in the prospective study had the option to provide additional blood draws and questionnaires over an approximately 2-month period. Prospective study blood samples were shipped either frozen or at room temperature before DNA extraction.

TCRbeta CDR3 regions were amplified from genomic DNA by means of the immunoSEQ Assay, a bias-controlled multiplex PCR. Regarding the original processing steps: Nucleated cell counts per sample were estimated from amplification of reference gene primers within the assay. Sequence reads were collapsed and filtered to measure the absolute abundance of every unique TCRbeta CDR3 rearrangement. For each sample, productive Simpson clonality was calculated by taking the square root of Simpson's diversity index across productive rearrangements. The clones in this table, taken by TCRdb from immuneACCESS, are in-frame only. Not every clone is retained; where verified, under half of the shortfall comes from an unresolved V gene, and the cause of the rest is unknown. V, J and clone size derive from that table, while D and trimming were established from the DNA sequence. The table for this sample lists over 250,000 clones; about 88% of them were counted only once. Clones ranked in the top ten supply around 2.7% of the sample.

The germline ends are 12 bases apart after V is trimmed by 9 bases and J by 1 base. The CDR3, from cysteine to phenylalanine, totals 13 residues. The DNA shown is the 39-base CDR3, in frame from base 1. From the germline V gene, CDR1 is SNHLY and CDR2 is FYNNEI. About this clone: The specificity of this receptor is unknown. Base quality data are lacking; no much larger clone is found one base away.

The sample was PBMCs or T cells enriched from blood (not recorded which). The receptor's source is a man aged 55-75 years who had recovered from COVID-19. The receptor chain draws on TRBV2 and TRBJ1-1, with no confident D gene call. The sequence in DNA is TGTGCCAGGGCCCTGGGAGGGAACACTGAAGCTTTCTTT. It translates to CARALGGNTEAFF.